This T cell receptor (beta chain) was retrieved from a study of T cells in Graves' hyperthyroidism and ophthalmopathy. TCR beta CDR3 regions were amplified from RNA transcripts. HTBI primers were the set used in a first-round RT-PCR of the TCR CDR3. Each CDR3 protein gets one entry after TCRdb re-called the multiplex PCR reads with MiXCR. The data contain hundreds of thousands of distinct CDR3 sequences, approximately 15% of them seen just once; the ten biggest clones take up 11% to 15%. Per germline, CDR1 SGDLS and CDR2 YYNGEE. Deletions cut 3 bases from V and 3 bases from J, with 6 bases between. The CDR3 sequence is 13 residues long. Absent ophthalmopathy progression within 18 months defined stable Graves' hyperthyroidism.

The chain couples TRBV9 to TRBJ2-2; no reliable D call. Material for sequencing was blood. This receptor was obtained from a woman in her late teens or twenties with Graves' hyperthyroidism. The CDR3 nucleotides are TGTGCCAGCAGCGCGGAATACACCGGGGAGCTGTTTTTT. Its translation: CASSAEYTGELFF. Filled out from reference TRBV9 and TRBJ2-2, the complete variable domain reads DSGVTQTPKHLITATGQRVTLRCSPRSGDLSVYWYQQSLDQGLQFLIQYYNGEERAKGNILERFSAQQFPDLHSELNLSSLELGDSALYFCASSAEYTGELFFGEGSRLTVL.